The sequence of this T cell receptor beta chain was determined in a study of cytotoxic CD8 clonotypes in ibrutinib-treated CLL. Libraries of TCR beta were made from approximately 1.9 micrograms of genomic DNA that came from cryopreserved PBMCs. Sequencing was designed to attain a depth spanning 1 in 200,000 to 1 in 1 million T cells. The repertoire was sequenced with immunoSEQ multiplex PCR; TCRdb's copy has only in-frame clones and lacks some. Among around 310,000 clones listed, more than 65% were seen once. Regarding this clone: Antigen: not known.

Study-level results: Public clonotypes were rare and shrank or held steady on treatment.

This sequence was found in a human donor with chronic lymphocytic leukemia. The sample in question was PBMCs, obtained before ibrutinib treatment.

In nucleotides, the CDR3 is TGTGCCAGCAGCGTTATGTCAGGAACGAACACCGGGGAGCTGTTTTTT. Translation gives CASSVMSGTNTGELFF. V usage is TRBV9 and J usage is TRBJ2-2; no firm D call. In germline, CDR1 is SGDLS, CDR2 YYNGEE. CDR3 length equals 16 residues. V shed 2 bases and J shed 0 bases, with 11 bases lying between them. Supplemented by reference TRBV9 and TRBJ2-2, the full variable domain reads DSGVTQTPKHLITATGQRVTLRCSPRSGDLSVYWYQQSLDQGLQFLIQYYNGEERAKGNILERFSAQQFPDLHSELNLSSLELGDSALYFCASSVMSGTNTGELFFGEGSRLTVL.